This paragraph covers one T cell receptor (beta chain) sequence. The sample comes from a study of T cells after yellow fever vaccination. The CDR3 covers 13 residues. Germline V gene lookup returns CDR1 DFQATT and CDR2 SNEGSKA (reference sequence). The V gene lost 2 bases and the J gene lost 10 bases, with 15 bases spanning the gap. A single record per CDR3 protein comes from TCRdb applying MiXCR to the 5' RACE reads. The sample contains about 550,000 distinct CDR3 sequences, about a fifth of which appear only once. The chain is built from TRBV20-1 and TRBJ2-1; TRBD2 is a possible D gene (6 bases). The source is a young man who received the YFV17D yellow fever vaccine. Sample: PBMCs, taken 15 days after the yellow fever booster vaccination. CDR3 sequence reads: CSARPPTGGEQFF. DNA of the CDR3: TGCAGTGCTAGACCCCCCACTGGGGGGGAGCAGTTCTTC.